This T cell receptor (beta chain) was found in a study of identical twins. TCRdb passed the 5' RACE reads through MiXCR, listing each CDR3 protein once. The table lists 250,000 to 350,000 distinct CDR3 sequences, roughly 9.8% of them singletons. A note on this clonotype: Its antigen is as yet unknown.

CDR3 length: 13 amino acids. The V segment lost 5 bases and the J segment 9 bases; nucleotides outside the gene matches: 7. Germline V lookup: CDR1 SGHAT, CDR2 FQNNGV. Study observations and caveats: Out-of-frame TCR alpha sharing in monozygotic twins exceeded recombination model predictions.

These same records also appear under a second study, on yellow fever vaccine responses in identical twins. From that report: Reportedly, the response of twins' T cells to the vaccine seemed partly convergent, partly personalized.

This clonotype was sampled from a woman between 18 and 30 years old in good health. This chain connects TRBV11-2 to TRBJ2-1, with 7 positions matching TRBD2. The specimen sequenced was CD8+ T cells sorted from blood. CDR3 sequence (DNA): TGTGCCAGCAGCCCCCAGACTAGCTCTGAGCAGTTCTTC. This codes for CASSPQTSSEQFF.